This T cell receptor (beta chain) was sequenced for a study of OX40 agonist ivuxolimab in advanced cancers. About the study: In three patients, partial responses were observed, one with hepatocellular carcinoma and two with cutaneous melanoma.

The V end was cut by 5 bases, the J end by 5 bases, with 17 bases between. Germline V gives CDR1 MNHEY, CDR2 SVGAGI. This CDR3 comprises 15 residues. Measured with immunoSEQ multiplex PCR; TCRdb has only the in-frame clones, and not every one. Here the sample spans more than 100,000 clones, roughly 95% being singletons. Sequenced material: CD4+ or CD8+ T cells sorted from blood, taken in a trial of the OX40 agonist ivuxolimab. The sequence was obtained from an adult with an advanced solid tumor such as melanoma, head and neck, liver or kidney cancer. The chain combines TRBV6-5 with TRBJ2-3; possibly TRBD1 for D (6 bases). The CDR3 DNA reads TGTGCCAGCAGTCGAATACAGGGTTTCAAAGATACGCAGTATTTT. Translated, it gives CASSRIQGFKDTQYF.